Below are 21 T cell receptor beta chains sequenced from a single sample in a study of siplizumab effects on memory and regulatory T cells. Sequencing used immunoSEQ multiplex PCR; TCRdb keeps in-frame clones, though not all of them. This repertoire shows approximately 60,000 clones, roughly 78% found once; its top ten account for roughly 0.4%. The specimen sequenced was memory CD4+ T cells sorted from blood. The source is a human donor in good health.

The chain has TRBV7-3 and TRBJ1-1; D remains unclear. CDR1 and CDR2 (germline): SGHTA, FQGTGA. This CDR3 region has 13 residues. V lost 2 bases to trimming and J lost 1 base, with 5 bases between them. CDR3 protein: CASSLQTNTEAFF. The CDR3 DNA is TGTGCCAGCAGCTTACAGACGAACACTGAAGCTTTCTTT.

J is TRBJ2-3 and V is TRBV4-2; the D is unclear. Trimming stripped 0 bases from V and 5 bases from J, with 15 bases between. CDR1 and CDR2 (germline): LGHNA, YNFKEQ. The CDR3 extends over 16 amino acids. CDR3 in amino acids: CASSQEFGFTVDTQYF. In DNA form, the CDR3 reads TGTGCCAGCAGCCAAGAATTCGGTTTCACGGTAGATACGCAGTATTTT.

V is TRBV19 and J is TRBJ1-5, with D unresolved. The CDR3 extends over 16 amino acids. Trimming pared 7 bases from V and 2 bases from J, leaving 18 bases between. CDR1 is LNHDA, CDR2 SQIVND, per germline (reference sequence). CDR3 bases: TGTGCCAGTAAACACAGACCCGAGGATGGCAATCAGCCCCAGCATTTT. This sequence encodes CASKHRPEDGNQPQHF.

On this clone itself: Its ends do not fully match the called genes, so a read error is possible. Other DNA sequences within the sample encode an identical CDR3. The V and J genes are TRBV4-3 and TRBJ1-4, with D perhaps TRBD1 (5 bases). Germline CDR1 LGHNA, CDR2 YSLEER. The CDR3 is made up of 19 amino acids. The CDR3 loop reads CASSQSLPGRTATNEKLFF. As DNA, the CDR3 is TGCGCCAGCAGCCAATCTCTACCGGGACGGACGGCAACCAATGAAAAACTGTTTTTT.

The CDR3 coding sequence is TGTGCCAGCAGGGAACAGGGTTCAGAGACCCAGTACTTC. Translated: CASREQGSETQYF. V gene TRBV6-6 combines with J gene TRBJ2-5, with D possibly matching TRBD1 (6 bases). The germline CDR1 and CDR2 sequences are MNHNY and SVGAGI (reference sequence). The CDR3 is 13 residues long. Trimming took off 6 bases at V and 4 bases at J, with 12 bases between the two ends.

This clone was seen a few times. Other nucleotide sequences from this sample produce the same CDR3. The rearrangement joins TRBV29-1 to TRBJ1-2; 7 positions match TRBD1. The V segment lost 1 base and the J segment 1 base; nucleotides outside the gene matches: 3. CDR1 SQVTM and CDR2 ANQGSEA come from the germline V gene. The CDR3 extends over 14 amino acids. In nucleotides, the CDR3 is TGCAGCGTTGAAGGAAGGGGGCGTAACTATGGCTACACCTTC. As protein: CSVEGRGRNYGYTF. Filled out from reference TRBV29-1 and TRBJ1-2, the complete variable domain reads SAVISQKPSRDICQRGTSLTIQCQVDSQVTMMFWYRQQPGQSLTLIATANQGSEATYESGFVIDKFPISRPNLTFSTLTVSNMSPEDSSIYLCSVEGRGRNYGYTFGSGTRLTVV.

This clone was detected a few times. The chain recombines TRBV6-6 with TRBJ1-1, with D perhaps matching TRBD1 (6 bases). This CDR3 spans 14 amino acids. Trimming stripped 5 bases from V and 0 bases from J, with 10 bases between. In germline, CDR1 is MNHNY, CDR2 SVGAGI (reference sequence). CDR3 nucleotides: TGTGCCAGCAGTACCACAGGGATGAACACTGAAGCTTTCTTT. It codes for CASSTTGMNTEAFF.

The gene calls are TRBV6-1 and TRBJ2-7; no clear D. This CDR3 spans 14 amino acids. Germline CDR1 is MNHNS and CDR2 is SASEGT. The germline V and J ends were trimmed by 0 bases and 7 bases, with 13 bases remaining between them. CDR3 region: CASSEASGLREQYF. The CDR3 DNA reads as TGTGCCAGCAGTGAAGCGTCGGGCCTTCGGGAGCAGTACTTC.

J is TRBJ2-7 and V is TRBV6-7; possible D gene TRBD1, 5 bases. TRBV6-7 is an open reading frame whose function is uncertain. Trimming took off 0 bases at V and 0 bases at J, with 18 bases between the two ends. CDR3 length: 18 amino acids. The CDR3 DNA is TGTGCCAGCAGTTACTCCCTATCTACAGGAGCCAACTCCTACGAGCAGTACTTC. This translates into CASSYSLSTGANSYEQYF.

This clone appeared a few times. This chain uses TRBV30 with TRBJ2-7; tentatively, D is TRBD1 (5 bases). The CDR3 length is 13 residues. V gave up 5 bases and J gave up 2 bases, with 13 bases separating them. The germline CDR1 and CDR2 sequences are GTSNPN and SVGIG (reference sequence). The CDR3 DNA is TGTGCCTGGGACGGAGACAGCGCCTACGAGCAGTACTTC. It encodes CAWDGDSAYEQYF.

In DNA, the CDR3 is TGTGCCAGCAGCATCAGGGGTAATGAGCAGTTCTTC. Translated: CASSIRGNEQFF. This chain connects TRBV11-3 to TRBJ2-1; D possibly corresponds to TRBD1 (6 bases). CDR1 is SGHNT, CDR2 YENEEA, per germline. Trimming cost V 5 bases and J 7 bases, with 9 bases left between them. The CDR3 loop spans 12 amino acids.

This clone was seen once. Other nucleotide sequences from this sample produce the same CDR3. The chain employs TRBV7-9 and TRBJ1-5, with 7 bases lining up with TRBD1. Germline CDR1 and CDR2: SEHNR and FQNEAQ (reference sequence). This CDR3 comprises 15 residues. V lost 1 base and J lost 4; bases outside the gene matches: 4. As DNA, the CDR3 is TGTGCCAGCAGCTTAGGAGGACAGGCTAATCAGCCCCAGCATTTT. Protein product: CASSLGGQANQPQHF.

The V call is TRBV13, the J call TRBJ2-3, with D uncertain. The CDR3 runs to 12 residues. Germline V gives CDR1 PRHDT, CDR2 FYEKMQ (reference sequence). Trimming shortened V by 0 bases and J by 7 bases, and 5 bases separated the two germline ends. CDR3: CASSLGGNTQYF. The CDR3 nucleotides are TGTGCCAGCAGCTTAGGAGGGAATACGCAGTATTTT.

The chain joins TRBV5-6 to TRBJ2-5; D might be TRBD1 or TRBD2, each matching 7 bases. Trimming stripped 4 bases from V and 4 bases from J, with 20 bases between. Germline CDR1 reads SGHDT; CDR2 reads YYEEEE. The CDR3 is 16 amino acids. CDR3 in DNA: TGTGCCAGCAGCCCACTGGGGGGGACAGTGGGAGAGACCCAGTACTTC. This sequence encodes CASSPLGGTVGETQYF.

The V call is TRBV28, the J call TRBJ2-5, with D perhaps matching TRBD1 (6 bases). The end of the DNA aligns better with TRBJ2-7, so the J call may be wrong. Germline-derived CDR1 and CDR2 are MDHEN and SYDVKM. The CDR3 is 13 residues long. CDR3 nucleotides: TGTGCCAGCAGATCGGACAGAGTCTACGAGCAGTACTTC. This encodes CASRSDRVYEQYF.

There are a few counts of this clone. The chain combines TRBV18 with TRBJ2-7; maybe TRBD2 (6 bases). V was shortened by 3 bases and J by 0 bases, with 15 bases between the two germline ends. CDR3 size: 16 residues. Germline values: CDR1 KGHSH, CDR2 LQKENI. CDR3 residues: CASSPRDGSRSYEQYF. In DNA, the CDR3 is TGTGCCAGCTCACCGCGGGACGGTAGTCGCTCCTACGAGCAGTACTTC. Using reference TRBV18 and TRBJ2-7 for the parts outside the CDR3, the full variable domain is NAGVMQNPRHLVRRRGQEARLRCSPMKGHSHVYWYRQLPEEGLKFMVYLQKENIIDESGMPKERFSAEFPKEGPSILRIQQVVRGDSAAYFCASSPRDGSRSYEQYFGPGTRLTVT.

This clone appeared a few times. This chain connects TRBV4-1 to TRBJ2-3; 10 bases map to TRBD2. Germline CDR1 reads MGHRA; CDR2 reads YSYEKL. V lost 5 bases, J lost 6 bases, and 8 bases stayed unmatched. The CDR3 consists of 15 residues. CDR3 in amino acids: CASSSWNSGGDTQYF. The CDR3 coding sequence is TGCGCCAGCAGCTCGTGGAATAGCGGGGGGGATACGCAGTATTTT.

V gene TRBV11-2 combines with J gene TRBJ2-3; D is perhaps TRBD1 (5 bases). The CDR3 sequence is 15 residues long. Germline V gene lookup returns CDR1 SGHAT and CDR2 FQNNGV. V dropped 5 bases and J dropped 2 bases, with 14 bases sitting between them. The chain's CDR3 is CASSPSRVPTDTQYF. Written as DNA, the CDR3 is TGTGCCAGCAGCCCCTCCAGGGTGCCCACAGATACGCAGTATTTT.

The chain employs TRBV6-5 and TRBJ1-2; 12 bases agree with TRBD1. CDR1 is MNHEY and CDR2 is SVGAGI in the germline V gene. Trimming at V came to 6 bases and at J to 4 bases, leaving 3 bases not matched to a gene. CDR3 length equals 14 residues. Here the CDR3 reads CASRGQGASYGYTF. The CDR3 DNA reads as TGTGCCAGCAGGGGACAGGGGGCGAGCTATGGCTACACCTTC.

In nucleotides, the CDR3 is TGTGCCAGTAGTATCAGGGCTTCAACACCCGTATCCTACGAGCAGTACTTC. Its protein product is CASSIRASTPVSYEQYF. This rearrangement joins TRBV19 to TRBJ2-7; D is possibly TRBD1 (5 bases). The V and J ends lost 3 bases and 1 base respectively, with 19 bases between them. The germline CDR1 and CDR2 sequences are LNHDA and SQIVND (reference sequence). The CDR3 has 17 amino acids. The full variable domain, its missing parts supplied by reference TRBV19 and TRBJ2-7, is DGGITQSPKYLFRKEGQNVTLSCEQNLNHDAMYWYRQDPGQGLRLIYYSQIVNDFQKGDIAEGYSVSREKKESFPLTVTSAQKNPTAFYLCASSIRASTPVSYEQYFGPGTRLTVT.

V is TRBV2 and J is TRBJ1-6; D remains ambiguous. CDR1 and CDR2 (germline): SNHLY, FYNNEI. This CDR3 has 14 residues. The V end lost 3 bases, the J end lost 8 bases, and 11 bases lay between the germline ends. This CDR3 reads CASSEDSSYSPLHF. DNA of the CDR3: TGTGCCAGCAGTGAGGATTCCTCCTATTCACCCCTCCACTTT.